Listed below are T cell receptor beta chains from one sample, sequenced in a study of tumor T cells in aggressive B-cell lymphoma. Produced via immunoSEQ multiplex PCR; TCRdb's table is partial and in-frame only. The sample comprises over a thousand clones, 93% of which are singletons, and about 3% rests with the top ten. Material for sequencing was tumor tissue. These receptors all come from an adult with diffuse large B cell lymphoma. Both conserved end residues are part of each CDR3. Fields, in order: CDR3 protein, CDR3 DNA, J gene, V gene, clone size, D gene, CDR3 length. D genes are given only for firm matches. Clone size appears in some rows only: once, few, many, or a class for an expanded clone.

CDR3: CASSLSSRVGGYTF; DNA: TGTGCCAGCAGTTTAAGTTCCAGGGTTGGTGGCTACACCTTC; J: TRBJ1-2; V: TRBV28; size: -; D: -; length: 14
CDR3: CASREQGFGYTF; DNA: TGTGCCAGCAGAGAACAGGGTTTCGGCTACACCTTC; J: TRBJ1-2; V: TRBV6-1; size: -; D: -; length: 12
CDR3: CASSFRPGLAGGPTDTQYF; DNA: TGTGCCAGCAGCTTCCGCCCGGGACTAGCGGGGGGGCCCACAGATACGCAGTATTTT; J: TRBJ2-3; V: TRBV5-5; size: -; D: TRBD2; length: 19
CDR3: CASSGPYSPLHF; DNA: TGTGCCAGCAGTGGGCCTTATTCACCCCTCCACTTT; J: TRBJ1-6; V: TRBV28; size: -; D: -; length: 12
CDR3: CASSFGTGSRGGFGYTF; DNA: TGTGCCAGCAGCTTCGGGACAGGGTCGCGAGGAGGGTTTGGCTACACCTTC; J: TRBJ1-2; V: TRBV11-2; size: -; D: TRBD1; length: 17
CDR3: CASSLDQRGAELFF; DNA: TGTGCCAGCAGTTTAGACCAGCGGGGAGCGGAGCTGTTTTTT; J: TRBJ2-2; V: TRBV27; size: -; D: TRBD2; length: 14
CDR3: CASSGQGTGGYTF; DNA: TGTGCCAGCTCTGGACAGGGGACCGGCGGCTACACCTTC; J: TRBJ1-2; V: TRBV18; size: -; D: TRBD1; length: 13
CDR3: CASRQQGGLYGYTF; DNA: TGTGCCAGCAGACAACAGGGGGGACTCTATGGCTACACCTTC; J: TRBJ1-2; V: TRBV28; size: -; D: TRBD1; length: 14
CDR3: CASSGVEQGQGVTEAFF; DNA: TGTGCCAGCAGCGGCGTTGAACAGGGACAGGGAGTCACTGAAGCTTTCTTT; J: TRBJ1-1; V: TRBV7-2; size: -; D: TRBD1; length: 17
CDR3: CASSRGADPTGELFF; DNA: TGCGCCAGCAGCCGGGGGGCAGACCCTACCGGGGAGCTGTTTTTT; J: TRBJ2-2; V: TRBV5-1; size: -; D: -; length: 15
CDR3: CASSNTLGGLDYGYTF; DNA: TGTGCCAGCAGCAATACCCTGGGAGGGTTGGACTATGGCTACACCTTC; J: TRBJ1-2; V: TRBV5-5; size: -; D: -; length: 16
CDR3: CASSSSVEGQEQFF; DNA: TGTGCCAGCAGTTCGTCTGTTGAGGGTCAGGAGCAGTTCTTC; J: TRBJ2-1; V: TRBV6-5; size: once; D: -; length: 14
CDR3: CASSLRQGGLNTIYF; DNA: TGTGCCAGCAGTTTGCGGCAGGGGGGACTTAACACCATATATTTT; J: TRBJ1-3; V: TRBV28; size: -; D: TRBD1; length: 15
CDR3: CASTNDRGGYTF; DNA: TGTGCCAGCACCAACGACAGGGGTGGCTACACCTTC; J: TRBJ1-2; V: TRBV6-6; size: -; D: TRBD1; length: 12
CDR3: CAWSPTGTGGGYTF; DNA: TGTGCCTGGAGTCCTACCGGGACAGGGGGCGGGTACACCTTC; J: TRBJ1-2; V: TRBV30; size: -; D: TRBD1; length: 14
CDR3: CASSPEGKTEAFF; DNA: TGTGCCAGCAGCCCGGAGGGAAAGACTGAAGCTTTCTTT; J: TRBJ1-1; V: TRBV7-9; size: -; D: -; length: 13
CDR3: CASGRVKNTQYF; DNA: TGTGCCAGCGGCAGGGTAAAAAATACGCAGTATTTT; J: TRBJ2-3; V: TRBV27; size: -; D: -; length: 12
CDR3: CASSPEAGRNTEAFF; DNA: TGTGCCAGCAGTCCTGAGGCGGGCCGGAACACTGAAGCTTTCTTT; J: TRBJ1-1; V: TRBV25-1; size: few; D: -; length: 15
CDR3: CASGQGQLSNTEAFF; DNA: TGTGCCAGCGGACAAGGACAGCTTTCGAACACTGAAGCTTTCTTT; J: TRBJ1-1; V: TRBV6-6; size: -; D: -; length: 15
CDR3: CASSKQGASNQPQHF; DNA: TGTGCCAGCAGCAAACAGGGGGCTAGCAATCAGCCCCAGCATTTT; J: TRBJ1-5; V: TRBV6-5; size: -; D: TRBD1; length: 15
CDR3: CASSPLPGRPAEAFF; DNA: TGTGCCAGCAGTCCCTTGCCTGGGCGTCCGGCTGAAGCTTTCTTT; J: TRBJ1-1; V: TRBV6-6; size: -; D: -; length: 15
CDR3: CATSSPGQHQETQYF; DNA: TGTGCCACCAGCAGTCCGGGACAGCACCAAGAGACCCAGTACTTC; J: TRBJ2-5; V: TRBV15; size: -; D: TRBD1; length: 15
CDR3: CAISAGGAYNEQFF; DNA: TGTGCCATCAGTGCGGGGGGGGCCTACAATGAGCAGTTCTTC; J: TRBJ2-1; V: TRBV10-3; size: -; D: TRBD2; length: 14
CDR3: CSASIRAEAFF; DNA: TGCAGCGCCTCGATCCGCGCTGAAGCTTTCTTT; J: TRBJ1-1; V: TRBV29-1; size: few; D: -; length: 11
CDR3: CATSRDFGSTGELFF; DNA: TGTGCCACCAGCAGAGATTTCGGTTCCACCGGGGAGCTGTTTTTT; J: TRBJ2-2; V: TRBV15; size: -; D: -; length: 15
CDR3: CASSSLLTGVDEQYF; DNA: TGTGCCAGCAGTTCCCTCTTGACAGGGGTGGACGAGCAGTACTTC; J: TRBJ2-7; V: TRBV27; size: -; D: TRBD1; length: 15
CDR3: CASSGGQGYGYTF; DNA: TGTGCCAGCAGCGGAGGACAGGGCTATGGCTACACCTTC; J: TRBJ1-2; V: TRBV16; size: once; D: TRBD1; length: 13
CDR3: CSVDPTGPFYGYTF; DNA: TGCAGCGTTGATCCTACAGGGCCTTTCTATGGCTACACCTTC; J: TRBJ1-2; V: TRBV29-1; size: -; D: -; length: 14
CDR3: CSAGTDGYTF; DNA: TGCAGCGCCGGGACAGATGGCTACACCTTC; J: TRBJ1-2; V: TRBV29-1; size: -; D: TRBD1; length: 10
CDR3: CASSQAPGQGNIQYF; DNA: TGCGCCAGCAGCCAAGCCCCTGGACAGGGGAACATTCAGTACTTC; J: TRBJ2-4; V: TRBV4-1; size: -; D: TRBD1; length: 15
CDR3: CASSRGRGPPETQYF; DNA: TGTGCCAGCAGCAGGGGCAGGGGGCCTCCAGAGACCCAGTACTTC; J: TRBJ2-5; V: TRBV6-5; size: -; D: TRBD1; length: 15
CDR3: CASSLNLVGLVYGYTF; DNA: TGTGCCAGCAGCTTAAATCTAGTCGGACTGGTTTATGGCTACACCTTC; J: TRBJ1-2; V: TRBV13; size: -; D: -; length: 16
CDR3: CASSSTLGVSEQFF; DNA: TGTGCCAGCAGCTCGACCCTAGGGGTTAGTGAGCAGTTCTTC; J: TRBJ2-1; V: TRBV5-6; size: -; D: -; length: 14
CDR3: CASGLDREGTQYF; DNA: TGTGCTAGTGGTTTGGACAGGGAAGGGACCCAGTACTTC; J: TRBJ2-5; V: TRBV12-5; size: -; D: -; length: 13
CDR3: CASSLFGTSGVMQYF; DNA: TGTGCCAGCAGCTTATTCGGGACTAGTGGGGTGATGCAGTATTTT; J: TRBJ2-3; V: TRBV11-2; size: -; D: TRBD2; length: 15
CDR3: CASSLAVSRGSSNEQFF; DNA: TGTGCCAGCAGCTTAGCGGTGTCCAGGGGTAGCAGTAATGAGCAGTTCTTC; J: TRBJ2-1; V: TRBV7-2; size: -; D: -; length: 17
CDR3: CASSPPTGAQPQHF; DNA: TGCGCCAGCAGCCCCCCCACAGGGGCTCAGCCCCAGCATTTT; J: TRBJ1-5; V: TRBV4-1; size: -; D: TRBD1; length: 14
CDR3: CASALGGLSTDTQYF; DNA: TGTGCCAGCGCCCTCGGGGGGTTAAGCACAGATACGCAGTATTTT; J: TRBJ2-3; V: TRBV18; size: -; D: TRBD2; length: 15
CDR3: CASSQEPAGIGNQPQHF; DNA: TGCGCCAGCAGCCAAGAACCCGCGGGGATAGGCAATCAGCCCCAGCATTTT; J: TRBJ1-5; V: TRBV4-3; size: -; D: -; length: 17
CDR3: CASSPWTEYTEAFF; DNA: TGTGCCAGCAGCCCCTGGACAGAATACACTGAAGCTTTCTTT; J: TRBJ1-1; V: TRBV27; size: -; D: -; length: 14